Described below is a single TCR beta chain sequence and its context. The V gene's germline CDR1 is MNHEY and CDR2 SMNVEV (reference sequence). This CDR3 has 17 residues. The J segment lost 3 bases and the V segment lost 5 bases, leaving 11 bases of the junction unmatched. This record comes from a study of blood T cell repertoires in COVID-19. Background on the study: T cells, B-cell-depleted T cells, or PBMCs provided the cDNA or gDNA that served as material.

The table came from immunoSEQ multiplex PCR; TCRdb's copy has only in-frame clones and leaves some out. The data hold under 150,000 clones, with approximately 83% observed a single time. Source material: peripheral blood. This rearrangement joins TRBV27 to TRBJ1-1; TRBD1 matches at 11 bases. The origin of this receptor is a woman in her forties or fifties who had recovered from COVID-19. CDR3 in amino acids: CASSARDRGSADTEAFF. In DNA, the CDR3 is TGTGCCAGCAGTGCCCGGGACAGGGGGTCTGCTGACACTGAAGCTTTCTTT.